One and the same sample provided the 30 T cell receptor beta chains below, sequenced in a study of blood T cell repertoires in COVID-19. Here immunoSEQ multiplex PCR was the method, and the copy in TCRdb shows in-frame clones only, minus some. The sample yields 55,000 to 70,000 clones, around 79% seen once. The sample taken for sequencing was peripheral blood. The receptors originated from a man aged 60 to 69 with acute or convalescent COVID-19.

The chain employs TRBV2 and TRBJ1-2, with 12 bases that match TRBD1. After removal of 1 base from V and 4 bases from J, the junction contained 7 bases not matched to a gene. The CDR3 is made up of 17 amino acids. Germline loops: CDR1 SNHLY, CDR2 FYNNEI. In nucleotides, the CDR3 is TGTGCCAGCAGTGAAGTGCTACGGGGACAGGGGGCCTATGGCTACACCTTC. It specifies CASSEVLRGQGAYGYTF. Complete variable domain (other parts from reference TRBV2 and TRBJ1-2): EPEVTQTPSHQVTQMGQEVILRCVPISNHLYFYWYRQILGQKVEFLVSFYNNEISEKSEIFDDQFSVERPDGSNFTLKIRSTKLEDSAMYFCASSEVLRGQGAYGYTFGSGTRLTVV.

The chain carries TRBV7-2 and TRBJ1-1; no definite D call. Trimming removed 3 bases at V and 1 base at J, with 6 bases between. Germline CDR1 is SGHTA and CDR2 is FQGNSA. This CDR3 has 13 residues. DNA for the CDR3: TGTGCCAGCAGCTTCCCAGGGAACACTGAAGCTTTCTTT. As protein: CASSFPGNTEAFF.

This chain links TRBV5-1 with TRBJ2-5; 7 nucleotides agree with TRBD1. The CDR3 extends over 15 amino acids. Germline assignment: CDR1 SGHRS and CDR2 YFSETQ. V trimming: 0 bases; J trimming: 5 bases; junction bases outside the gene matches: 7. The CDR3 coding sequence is TGCGCCAGCAGCTTGGCAGGGGGTTCATTTGAGACCCAGTACTTC. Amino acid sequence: CASSLAGGSFETQYF.

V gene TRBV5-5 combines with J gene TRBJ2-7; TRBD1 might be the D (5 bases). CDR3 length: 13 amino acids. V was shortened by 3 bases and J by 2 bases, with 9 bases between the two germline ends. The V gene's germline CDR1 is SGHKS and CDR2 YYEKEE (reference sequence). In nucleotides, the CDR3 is TGTGCCAGCAGCTCAGGGTGGACCTACGAGCAGTACTTC. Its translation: CASSSGWTYEQYF.

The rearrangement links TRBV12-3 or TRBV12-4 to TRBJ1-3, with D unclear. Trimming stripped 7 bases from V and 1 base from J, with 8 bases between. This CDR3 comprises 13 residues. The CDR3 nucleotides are TGTGCCAGCACCGCTCGGTCTGGAAACACCATATATTTT. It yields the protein CASTARSGNTIYF.

CDR3 DNA: TGTGCCAGCAGCTTAGAACTGGGGCCGCCAGATACGCAGTATTTT. Protein product: CASSLELGPPDTQYF. This chain joins TRBV7-9 and TRBJ2-3, with D tentatively TRBD1 (5 bases). V was cut by 1 base and J by 4 bases, with 12 bases left in between. The CDR3 runs to 15 residues. The germline gives CDR1 SEHNR, CDR2 FQNEAQ (reference sequence).

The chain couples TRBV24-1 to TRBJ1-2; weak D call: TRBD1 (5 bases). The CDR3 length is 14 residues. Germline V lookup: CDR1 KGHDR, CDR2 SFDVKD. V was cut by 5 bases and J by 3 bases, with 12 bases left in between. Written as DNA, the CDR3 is TGTGCCACCAGTGCCCAGGGTAGTGACTATGGCTACACCTTC. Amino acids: CATSAQGSDYGYTF.

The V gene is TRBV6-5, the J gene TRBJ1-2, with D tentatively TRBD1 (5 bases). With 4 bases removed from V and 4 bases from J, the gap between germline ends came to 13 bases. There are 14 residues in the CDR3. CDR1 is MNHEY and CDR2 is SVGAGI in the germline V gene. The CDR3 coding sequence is TGTGCCAGCAGTTTTGCAGGGACTTCCTATGGCTACACCTTC. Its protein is CASSFAGTSYGYTF.

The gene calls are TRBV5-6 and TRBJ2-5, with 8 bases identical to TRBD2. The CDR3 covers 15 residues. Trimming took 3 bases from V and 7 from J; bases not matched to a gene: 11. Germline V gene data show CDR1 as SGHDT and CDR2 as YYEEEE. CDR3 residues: CASSWPGGLSATQYF. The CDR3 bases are TGTGCCAGCAGCTGGCCGGGGGGGCTAAGTGCGACCCAGTACTTC.

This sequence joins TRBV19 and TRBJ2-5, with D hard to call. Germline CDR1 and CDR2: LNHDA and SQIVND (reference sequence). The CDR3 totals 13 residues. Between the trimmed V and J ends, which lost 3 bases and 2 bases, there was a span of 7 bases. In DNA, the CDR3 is TGTGCCAGTAGTATGTCATTGCAAGAGACCCAGTACTTC. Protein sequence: CASSMSLQETQYF.

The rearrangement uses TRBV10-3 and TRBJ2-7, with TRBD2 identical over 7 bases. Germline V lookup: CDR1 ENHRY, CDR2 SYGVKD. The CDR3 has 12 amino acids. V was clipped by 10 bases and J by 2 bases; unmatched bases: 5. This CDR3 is CATTSDAYEQYF. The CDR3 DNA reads TGTGCCACCACTAGCGATGCCTACGAGCAGTACTTC.

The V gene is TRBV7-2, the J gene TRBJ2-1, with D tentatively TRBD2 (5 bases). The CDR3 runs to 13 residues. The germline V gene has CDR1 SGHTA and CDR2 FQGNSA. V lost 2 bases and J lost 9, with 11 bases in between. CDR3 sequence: CASSLIEAVEQFF. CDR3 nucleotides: TGTGCCAGCAGCTTAATAGAAGCGGTTGAGCAGTTCTTC.

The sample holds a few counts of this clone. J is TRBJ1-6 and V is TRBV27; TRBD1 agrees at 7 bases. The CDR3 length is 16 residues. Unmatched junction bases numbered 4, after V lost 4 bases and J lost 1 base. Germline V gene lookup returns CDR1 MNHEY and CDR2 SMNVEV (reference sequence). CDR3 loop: CASSSRGRSYNSPLHF. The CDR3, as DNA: TGTGCCAGCAGTTCAAGGGGGCGATCCTATAATTCACCCCTCCACTTT.

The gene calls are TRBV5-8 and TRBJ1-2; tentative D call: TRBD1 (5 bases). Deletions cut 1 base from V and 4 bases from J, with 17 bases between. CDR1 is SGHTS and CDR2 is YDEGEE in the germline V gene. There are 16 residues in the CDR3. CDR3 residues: CASSLRGRGGFYGYTF. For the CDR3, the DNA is TGTGCCAGCAGCTTGAGGGGACGGGGGGGTTTCTATGGCTACACCTTC.

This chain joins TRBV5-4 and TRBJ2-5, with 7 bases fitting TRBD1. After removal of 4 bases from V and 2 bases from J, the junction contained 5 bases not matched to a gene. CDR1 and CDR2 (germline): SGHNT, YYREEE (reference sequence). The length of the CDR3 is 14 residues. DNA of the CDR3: TGTGCCAGCAGCCCGGGACAGCCTCAAGAGACCCAGTACTTC. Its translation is CASSPGQPQETQYF.

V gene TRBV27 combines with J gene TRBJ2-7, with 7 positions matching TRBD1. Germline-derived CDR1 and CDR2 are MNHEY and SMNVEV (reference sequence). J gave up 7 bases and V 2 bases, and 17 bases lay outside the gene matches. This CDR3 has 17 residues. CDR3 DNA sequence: TGTGCCAGCAGTTTAGTTGGCAATCGACAGGGAAGGTTTGAGCAGTACTTC. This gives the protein CASSLVGNRQGRFEQYF.

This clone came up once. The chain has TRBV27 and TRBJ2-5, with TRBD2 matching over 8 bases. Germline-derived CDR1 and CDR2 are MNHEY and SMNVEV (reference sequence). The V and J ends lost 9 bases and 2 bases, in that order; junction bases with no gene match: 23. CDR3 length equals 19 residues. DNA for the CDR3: TGTGCCAGTATCAAGAAATCCAACCTCGGGGGGGGACTACAAGAGACCCAGTACTTC. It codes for CASIKKSNLGGGLQETQYF.

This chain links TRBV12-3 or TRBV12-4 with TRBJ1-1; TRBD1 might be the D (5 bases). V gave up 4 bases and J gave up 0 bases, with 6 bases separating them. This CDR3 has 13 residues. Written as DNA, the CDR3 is TGTGCCAGCAGTTACAGGTTGAACACTGAAGCTTTCTTT. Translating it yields CASSYRLNTEAFF.

In nucleotides, the CDR3 is TGTGCCAGCAGGGACAGGGTGAATCAGCCCCAGCATTTT. It encodes CASRDRVNQPQHF. The V and J genes are TRBV6-5 and TRBJ1-5; 8 nucleotides align to TRBD1. Germline loops: CDR1 MNHEY, CDR2 SVGAGI. V shed 6 bases, J shed 4 bases, and the junction held 2 bases outside the gene matches. The CDR3 is 13 residues long.

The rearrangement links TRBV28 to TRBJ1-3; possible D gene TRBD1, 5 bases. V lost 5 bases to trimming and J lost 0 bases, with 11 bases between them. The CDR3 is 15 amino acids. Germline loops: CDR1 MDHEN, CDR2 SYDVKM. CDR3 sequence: CASSQGGYSGNTIYF. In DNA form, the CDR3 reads TGTGCCAGCAGTCAGGGAGGATACTCTGGAAACACCATATATTTT.

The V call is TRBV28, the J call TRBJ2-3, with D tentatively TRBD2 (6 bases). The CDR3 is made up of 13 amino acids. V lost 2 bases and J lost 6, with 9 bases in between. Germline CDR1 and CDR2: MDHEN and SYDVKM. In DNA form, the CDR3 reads TGTGCCAGCAGTTTAAGACTAGTGGATACGCAGTATTTT. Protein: CASSLRLVDTQYF. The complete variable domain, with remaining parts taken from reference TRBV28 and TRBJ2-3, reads DVKVTQSSRYLVKRTGEKVFLECVQDMDHENMFWYRQDPGLGLRLIYFSYDVKMKEKGDIPEGYSVSREKKERFSLILESASTNQTSMYLCASSLRLVDTQYFGPGTRLTVL.

The chain's CDR3 is CSVEGSRGTEAFF. The DNA for the CDR3 is TGCAGCGTTGAGGGCTCCCGAGGGACTGAAGCTTTCTTT. The gene calls are TRBV29-1 and TRBJ1-1; D is uncertain. The V end lost 3 bases, the J end lost 5 bases, and 13 bases lay between the germline ends. Germline CDR1 SQVTM, CDR2 ANQGSEA. The CDR3 totals 13 residues.

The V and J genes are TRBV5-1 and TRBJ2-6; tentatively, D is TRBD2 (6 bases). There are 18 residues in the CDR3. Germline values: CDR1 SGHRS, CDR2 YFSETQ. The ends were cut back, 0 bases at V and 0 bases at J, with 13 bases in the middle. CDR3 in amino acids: CASSLAGGSSSGANVLTF. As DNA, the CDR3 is TGCGCCAGCAGCTTGGCCGGGGGATCTTCCTCTGGGGCCAACGTCCTGACTTTC.

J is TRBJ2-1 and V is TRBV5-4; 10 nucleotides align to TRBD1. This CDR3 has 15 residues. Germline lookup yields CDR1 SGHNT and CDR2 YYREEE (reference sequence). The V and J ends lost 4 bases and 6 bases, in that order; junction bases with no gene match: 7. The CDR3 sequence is CASSTRDRGGNEQFF. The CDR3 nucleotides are TGTGCCAGCAGCACCAGGGACAGGGGAGGCAATGAGCAGTTCTTC.

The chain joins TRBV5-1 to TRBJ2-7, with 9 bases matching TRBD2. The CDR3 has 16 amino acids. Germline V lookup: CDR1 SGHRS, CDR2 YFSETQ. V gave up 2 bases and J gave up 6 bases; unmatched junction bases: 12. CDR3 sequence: CASSFFLAGLSAEQYF. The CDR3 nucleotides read TGCGCCAGCAGCTTTTTCCTAGCGGGGCTTAGCGCCGAGCAGTACTTC.

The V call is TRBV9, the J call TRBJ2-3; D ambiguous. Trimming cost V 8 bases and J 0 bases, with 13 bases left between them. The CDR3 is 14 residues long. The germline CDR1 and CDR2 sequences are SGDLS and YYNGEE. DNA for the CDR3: TGTGCCAGTAAAGCCCTTTCCAGCACAGATACGCAGTATTTT. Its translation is CASKALSSTDTQYF. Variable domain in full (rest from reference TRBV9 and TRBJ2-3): DSGVTQTPKHLITATGQRVTLRCSPRSGDLSVYWYQQSLDQGLQFLIQYYNGEERAKGNILERFSAQQFPDLHSELNLSSLELGDSALYFCASKALSSTDTQYFGPGTRLTVL.

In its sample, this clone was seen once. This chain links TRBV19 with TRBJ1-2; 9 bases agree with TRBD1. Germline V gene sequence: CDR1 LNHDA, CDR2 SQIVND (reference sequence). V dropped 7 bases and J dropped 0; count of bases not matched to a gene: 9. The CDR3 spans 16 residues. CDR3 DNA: TGTGCCAGTAACAAGGGCCGGGACAGGGCTAACTATGGCTACACCTTC. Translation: CASNKGRDRANYGYTF. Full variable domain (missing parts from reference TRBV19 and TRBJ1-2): DGGITQSPKYLFRKEGQNVTLSCEQNLNHDAMYWYRQDPGQGLRLIYYSQIVNDFQKGDIAEGYSVSREKKESFPLTVTSAQKNPTAFYLCASNKGRDRANYGYTFGSGTRLTVV.

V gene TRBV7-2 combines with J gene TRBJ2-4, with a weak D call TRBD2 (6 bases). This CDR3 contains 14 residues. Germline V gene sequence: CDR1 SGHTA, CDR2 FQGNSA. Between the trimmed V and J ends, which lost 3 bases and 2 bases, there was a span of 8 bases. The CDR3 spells CASSFGGSKNIQYF. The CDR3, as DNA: TGTGCCAGCAGCTTCGGAGGGTCCAAAAACATTCAGTACTTC.

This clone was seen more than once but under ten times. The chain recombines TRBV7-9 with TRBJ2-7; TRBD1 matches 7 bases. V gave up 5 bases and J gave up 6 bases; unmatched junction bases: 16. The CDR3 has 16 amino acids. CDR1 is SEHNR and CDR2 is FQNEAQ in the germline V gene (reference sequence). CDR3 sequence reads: CASSLIGWDSMGEQYF. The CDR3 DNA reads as TGTGCCAGCAGCCTTATAGGATGGGACAGTATGGGCGAGCAGTACTTC.

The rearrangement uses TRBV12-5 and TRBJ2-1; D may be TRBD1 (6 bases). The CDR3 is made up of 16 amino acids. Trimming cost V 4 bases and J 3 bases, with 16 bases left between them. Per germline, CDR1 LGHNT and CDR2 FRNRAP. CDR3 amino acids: CASGSILDRNYNEQFF. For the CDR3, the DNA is TGTGCTAGTGGTTCAATCTTAGACAGGAACTACAATGAGCAGTTCTTC.